The text below deals with one T cell receptor beta chain. TCRdb reprocessed the PCR reads using MiXCR. Of fewer than 13,000 clones listed, roughly 26% are singletons. The trim removed 8 bases at V and 3 bases at J, leaving 8 bases unmatched. Germline CDR1 reads SNHLY; CDR2 reads FYNNEI. This CDR3 has 14 amino acids. Patients were all untreated before their thyroid surgery. The sample originates from a study of metastatic and nonmetastatic thyroid tumors. This receptor was obtained from a female donor with papillary thyroid cancer or a benign thyroid nodule (not recorded which). Some clones in this sample may be carry-over from other donors' samples. Sequencing was performed on tumor tissue. This chain uses TRBV2 with TRBJ2-7, with 9 bases fitting TRBD1. The CDR3 DNA reads as TGTGCCAGCGGAGACAGGGGGATTAACTACGAGCAGTACTTC. Translation: CASGDRGINYEQYF.